This T cell receptor (beta chain) was sequenced during a study of blood T cell repertoires in COVID-19. Across the whole study: Samples of COVID-19 (acute and convalescent) were obtained from the United States, Italy and Spain.

TCRdb keeps only in-frame clones here, not all; method: immunoSEQ multiplex PCR. The data hold around 86,000 clones, with roughly 84% observed a single time. CDR1 is LNHDA and CDR2 is SQIVND in the germline V gene (reference sequence). This CDR3 spans 17 amino acids. The ends lost 5 bases at V and 4 bases at J; junction bases unmatched: 11. V gene TRBV19 combines with J gene TRBJ1-5; 10 positions agree with TRBD1. Sequenced sample: peripheral blood. The clonotype comes from a woman aged 80 or over with acute or convalescent COVID-19. CDR3 residues: CASSPSRDRGRNQPQHF. The CDR3 DNA reads as TGTGCCAGTAGTCCAAGCCGGGACAGGGGACGGAATCAGCCCCAGCATTTT.